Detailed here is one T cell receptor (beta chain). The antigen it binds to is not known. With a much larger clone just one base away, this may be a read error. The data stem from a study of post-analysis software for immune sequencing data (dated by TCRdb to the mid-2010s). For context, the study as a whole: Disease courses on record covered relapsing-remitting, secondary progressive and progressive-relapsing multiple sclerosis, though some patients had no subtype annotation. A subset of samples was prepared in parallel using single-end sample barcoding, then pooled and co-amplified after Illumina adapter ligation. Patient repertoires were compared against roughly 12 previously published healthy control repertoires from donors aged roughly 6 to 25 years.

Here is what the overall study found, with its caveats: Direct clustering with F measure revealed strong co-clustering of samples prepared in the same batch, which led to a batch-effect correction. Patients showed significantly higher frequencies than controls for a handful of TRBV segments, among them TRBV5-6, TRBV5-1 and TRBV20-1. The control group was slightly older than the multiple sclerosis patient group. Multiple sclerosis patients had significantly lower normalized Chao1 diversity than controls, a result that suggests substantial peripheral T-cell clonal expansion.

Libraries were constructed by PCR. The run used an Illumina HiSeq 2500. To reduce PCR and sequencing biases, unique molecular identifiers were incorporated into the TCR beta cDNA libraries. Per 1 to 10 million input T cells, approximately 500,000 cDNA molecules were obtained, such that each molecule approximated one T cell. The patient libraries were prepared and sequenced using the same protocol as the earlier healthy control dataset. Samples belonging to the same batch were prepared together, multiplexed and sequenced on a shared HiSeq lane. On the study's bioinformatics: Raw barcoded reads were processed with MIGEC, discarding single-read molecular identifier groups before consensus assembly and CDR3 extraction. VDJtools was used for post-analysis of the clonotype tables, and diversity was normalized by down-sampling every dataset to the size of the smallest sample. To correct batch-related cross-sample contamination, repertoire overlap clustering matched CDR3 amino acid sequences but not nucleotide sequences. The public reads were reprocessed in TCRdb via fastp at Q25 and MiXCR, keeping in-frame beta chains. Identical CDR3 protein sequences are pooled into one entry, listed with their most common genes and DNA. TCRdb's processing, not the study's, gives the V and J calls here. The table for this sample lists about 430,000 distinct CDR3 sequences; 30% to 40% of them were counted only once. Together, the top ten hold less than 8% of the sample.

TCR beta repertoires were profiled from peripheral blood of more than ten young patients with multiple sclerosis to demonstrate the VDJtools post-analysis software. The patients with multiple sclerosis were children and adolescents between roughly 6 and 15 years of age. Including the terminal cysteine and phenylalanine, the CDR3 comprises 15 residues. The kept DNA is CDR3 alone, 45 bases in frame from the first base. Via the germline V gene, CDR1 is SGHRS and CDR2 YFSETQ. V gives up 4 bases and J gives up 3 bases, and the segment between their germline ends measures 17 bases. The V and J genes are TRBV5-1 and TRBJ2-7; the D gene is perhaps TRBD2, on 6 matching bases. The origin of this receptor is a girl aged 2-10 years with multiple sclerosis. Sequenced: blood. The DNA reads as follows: TGCGCCAGCAGCGTCCGGGACGGGAGCTGCTACGAGCAGTACTTC. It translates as CASSVRDGSCYEQYF.